The clone carrying this T cell receptor beta chain occurred many times. The investigators amplified TCR beta CDR3 regions from RNA transcripts. First-round RT-PCR targeting the TCR CDR3 was performed with the HTBI primer set. TCRdb itself ran the multiplex PCR reads through MiXCR, one entry per CDR3 protein. The sample shows 300,000 to 450,000 distinct CDR3 sequences, 25% of them seen only once. The sample is drawn from a study of T cells in Graves' hyperthyroidism and ophthalmopathy. In germline, CDR1 is LGHNT, CDR2 FRNRAP. The CDR3 sequence is 15 residues long. Germline trimming cut 6 bases from V and 3 bases from J; bases unmatched to any gene: 6.

The V and J genes are TRBV12-5 and TRBJ2-5; 11 bases fit TRBD2. The sequenced sample was blood. This clonotype was sampled from a man aged 50-60 years with Graves' hyperthyroidism. The CDR3 loop reads CASGDGLAGEETQYF. In DNA form, the CDR3 reads TGTGCTAGTGGAGATGGACTAGCGGGCGAAGAGACCCAGTACTTC.